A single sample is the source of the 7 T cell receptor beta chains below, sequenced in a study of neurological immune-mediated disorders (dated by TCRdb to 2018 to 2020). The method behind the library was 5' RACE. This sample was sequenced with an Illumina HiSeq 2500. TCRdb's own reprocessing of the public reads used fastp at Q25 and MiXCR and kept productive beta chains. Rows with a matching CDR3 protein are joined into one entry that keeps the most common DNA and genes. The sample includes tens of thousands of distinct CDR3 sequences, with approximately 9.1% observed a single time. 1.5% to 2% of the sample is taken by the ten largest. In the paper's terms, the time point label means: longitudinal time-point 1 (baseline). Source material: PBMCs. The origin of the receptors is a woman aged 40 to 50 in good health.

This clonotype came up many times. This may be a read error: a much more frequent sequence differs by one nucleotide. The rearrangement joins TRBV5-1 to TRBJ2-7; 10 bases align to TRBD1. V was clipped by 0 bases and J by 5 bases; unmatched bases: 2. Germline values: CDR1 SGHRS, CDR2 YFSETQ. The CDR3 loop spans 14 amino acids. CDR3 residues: CASSLGQGADEQYF. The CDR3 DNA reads TGCGCCAGCAGCTTGGGACAGGGGGCCGACGAGCAGTACTTC.

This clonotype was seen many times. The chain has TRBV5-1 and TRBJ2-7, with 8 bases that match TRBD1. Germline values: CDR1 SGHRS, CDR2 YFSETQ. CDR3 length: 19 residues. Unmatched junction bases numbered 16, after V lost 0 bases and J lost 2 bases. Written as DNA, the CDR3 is TGCGCCAGCAGCTTGGTTGGCAGGGGGCCGGAGGGCCCGCCCTACGAGCAGTACTTC. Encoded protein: CASSLVGRGPEGPPYEQYF.

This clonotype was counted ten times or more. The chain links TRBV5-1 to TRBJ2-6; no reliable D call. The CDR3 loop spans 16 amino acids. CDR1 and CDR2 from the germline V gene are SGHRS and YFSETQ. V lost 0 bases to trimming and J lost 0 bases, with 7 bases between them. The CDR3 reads CASSLDPLSGANVLTF. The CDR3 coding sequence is TGCGCCAGCAGCTTGGACCCCCTCTCTGGGGCCAACGTCCTGACTTTC.

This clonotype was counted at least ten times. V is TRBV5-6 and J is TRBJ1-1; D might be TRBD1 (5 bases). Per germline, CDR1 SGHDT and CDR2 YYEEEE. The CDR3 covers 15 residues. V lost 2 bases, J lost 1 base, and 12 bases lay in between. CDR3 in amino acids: CASSFSLRGNTEAFF. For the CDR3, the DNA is TGTGCCAGCAGCTTCTCTCTTAGGGGGAACACTGAAGCTTTCTTT.

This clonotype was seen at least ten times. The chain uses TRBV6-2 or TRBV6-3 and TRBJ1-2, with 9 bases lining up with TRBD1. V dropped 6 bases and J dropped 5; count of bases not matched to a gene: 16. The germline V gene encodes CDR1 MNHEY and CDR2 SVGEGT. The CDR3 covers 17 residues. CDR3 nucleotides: TGTGCCAGCAGCGCTACTCCCCCGTGGGACAGGGAGTATGGCTACACCTTC. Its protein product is CASSATPPWDREYGYTF.

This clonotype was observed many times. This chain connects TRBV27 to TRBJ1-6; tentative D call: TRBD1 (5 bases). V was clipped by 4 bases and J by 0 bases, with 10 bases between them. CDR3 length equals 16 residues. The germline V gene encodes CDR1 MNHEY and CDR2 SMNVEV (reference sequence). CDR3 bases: TGTGCCAGCAGTTATGCAGGGATCTCCTATAATTCACCCCTCCACTTT. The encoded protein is CASSYAGISYNSPLHF.

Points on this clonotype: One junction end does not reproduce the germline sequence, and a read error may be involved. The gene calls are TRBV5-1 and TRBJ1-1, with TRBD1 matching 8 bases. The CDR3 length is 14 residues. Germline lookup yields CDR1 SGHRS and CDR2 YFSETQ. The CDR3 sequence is CSSSFQGAKTEAFF. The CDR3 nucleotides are TGTTCCAGCAGCTTTCAGGGGGCAAAGACTGAAGCTTTCTTT.